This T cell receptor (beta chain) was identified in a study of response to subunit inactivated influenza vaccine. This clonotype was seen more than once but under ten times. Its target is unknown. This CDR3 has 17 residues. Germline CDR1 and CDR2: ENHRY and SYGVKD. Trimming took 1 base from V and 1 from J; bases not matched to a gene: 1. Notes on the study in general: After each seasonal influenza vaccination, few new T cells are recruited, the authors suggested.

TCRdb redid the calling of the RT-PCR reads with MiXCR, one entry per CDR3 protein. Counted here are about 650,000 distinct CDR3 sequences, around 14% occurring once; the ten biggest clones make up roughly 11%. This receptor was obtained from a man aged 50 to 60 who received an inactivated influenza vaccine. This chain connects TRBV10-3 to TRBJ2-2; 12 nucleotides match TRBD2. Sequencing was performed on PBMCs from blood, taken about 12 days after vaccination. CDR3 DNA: TGTGCCATCAGTGAGTTACTAGCGGGAGGGAACACCGGGGAGCTGTTTTTT. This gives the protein CAISELLAGGNTGELFF.